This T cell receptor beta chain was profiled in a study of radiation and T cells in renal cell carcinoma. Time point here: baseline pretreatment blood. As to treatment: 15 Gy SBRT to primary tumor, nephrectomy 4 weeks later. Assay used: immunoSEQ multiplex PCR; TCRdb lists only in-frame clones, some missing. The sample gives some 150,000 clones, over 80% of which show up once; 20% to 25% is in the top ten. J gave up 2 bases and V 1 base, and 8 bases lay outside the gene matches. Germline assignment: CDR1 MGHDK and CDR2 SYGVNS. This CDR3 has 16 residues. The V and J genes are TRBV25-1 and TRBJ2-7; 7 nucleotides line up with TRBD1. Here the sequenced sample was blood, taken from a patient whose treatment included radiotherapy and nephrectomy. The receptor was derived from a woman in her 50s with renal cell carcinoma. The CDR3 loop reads CASSESWDSRAYEQYF. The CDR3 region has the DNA TGTGCCAGCAGTGAATCCTGGGACAGCCGAGCCTACGAGCAGTACTTC.